A single sample gave rise to the 3 T cell receptor beta chains below, sequenced in a study of cytomegalovirus exposure and HLA in healthy donors. PCR amplification relied on 60 Vbeta primers (plus 13 Jbeta primers). The data were produced by immunoSEQ multiplex PCR, yet TCRdb's version contains in-frame clones alone and is incomplete. The sample lists 90,000 to 120,000 clones; roughly 80% were seen once. The sample was PBMCs. The receptors shown here come from a man aged 30-40 years in good health and CMV-seronegative.

The CDR3 region is CASSYSNRDYYGYTF. The CDR3 nucleotides are TGTGCCAGCAGTTACTCGAACAGGGATTACTATGGCTACACCTTC. The rearrangement joins TRBV6-5 to TRBJ1-2; weak D call: TRBD1 (6 bases). V lost 0 bases and J 3 bases, leaving 11 bases between the germline ends. Germline V lookup: CDR1 MNHEY, CDR2 SVGAGI. The CDR3 length is 15 residues.

The chain has TRBV5-6 and TRBJ1-1; 12 bases are shared with TRBD1. The V and J ends lost 2 bases and 5 bases, in that order; junction bases with no gene match: 7. The germline V gene has CDR1 SGHDT and CDR2 YYEEEE. The length of the CDR3 is 16 residues. The DNA for the CDR3 is TGTGCCAGCAGCTTTGGGACAGGGGGCGGTTTGACTGAAGCTTTCTTT. It specifies CASSFGTGGGLTEAFF. Full variable domain (rest looked up from reference TRBV5-6 and TRBJ1-1): DAGVTQSPTHLIKTRGQQVTLRCSPKSGHDTVSWYQQALGQGPQFIFQYYEEEERQRGNFPDRFSGHQFPNYSSELNVNALLLGDSALYLCASSFGTGGGLTEAFFGQGTRLTVV.

V gene TRBV6-5 combines with J gene TRBJ1-6, with D perhaps matching TRBD1 (6 bases). CDR1 and CDR2 (germline): MNHEY, SVGAGI. The CDR3 covers 14 residues. The V gene lost 2 bases and the J gene lost 4 bases, with 6 bases spanning the gap. CDR3 loop: CASSYGQYNSPLHF. Written as DNA, the CDR3 is TGTGCCAGCAGTTACGGACAGTATAATTCACCCCTCCACTTT.